These 22 T cell receptor beta chains were sequenced from one sample in a study of CD8 T cells in Susac syndrome. Random-hexamer reverse transcription was applied to roughly 0.5 to 1 ug RNA. One entry per CDR3 protein results from TCRdb running MiXCR on the immunoSEQ multiplex PCR reads. The table records 190,000 or so distinct CDR3 sequences, roughly 96% of them present only once. The sequenced sample was CD4+ T cells from PBMCs. These receptors were collected from a human donor with multiple sclerosis.

This clonotype was seen only once. This chain connects TRBV20-1 to TRBJ1-6; D not certain. V gave up 1 base and J gave up 8 bases, with 9 bases separating them. Germline values: CDR1 DFQATT, CDR2 SNEGSKA (reference sequence). The CDR3 sequence is 13 residues long. The chain's CDR3 is CSARGPWDSPLHF. DNA for the CDR3: TGCAGTGCTAGAGGGCCTTGGGATTCACCCCTCCACTTT.

This clonotype was detected only a few times. In DNA, the CDR3 is TGCAGTGCTCGGACGGGGAATGGCTACACCTTC. Amino acids: CSARTGNGYTF. V usage is TRBV20-1 and J usage is TRBJ1-2, with D unresolved. Germline V gene data show CDR1 as DFQATT and CDR2 as SNEGSKA (reference sequence). The CDR3 contains 11 residues. V shed 5 bases and J shed 6 bases, with 10 bases lying between them.

The chain carries TRBV20-1 and TRBJ2-7, with D possibly called TRBD1 or TRBD2 (5 bases each). CDR1 and CDR2 from the germline V gene are DFQATT and SNEGSKA (reference sequence). This CDR3 region has 14 residues. Trimming left V 5 bases short and J 6 bases short, with 20 bases between. The CDR3 nucleotides read TGCAGTGCTCCCGCCGGGACCCCAGACTCCGAGCAGTACTTC. This gives the protein CSAPAGTPDSEQYF.

The chain has TRBV29-1 and TRBJ1-1; D remains ambiguous. The V end was cut by 4 bases, the J end by 7 bases, with 7 bases between. The germline V gene encodes CDR1 SQVTM and CDR2 ANQGSEA. The CDR3 is 10 amino acids. The chain's CDR3 is CSVVSSEAFF. The CDR3, as DNA: TGCAGCGTTGTGTCCAGTGAAGCTTTCTTT.

The chain employs TRBV5-1 and TRBJ2-3; D is ambiguous. Germline CDR1 reads SGHRS; CDR2 reads YFSETQ. With 0 bases removed from V and 1 base from J, the gap between germline ends came to 9 bases. The CDR3 sequence is 15 residues long. DNA for the CDR3: TGCGCCAGCAGCTTGGATACCCCTCGCACAGATACGCAGTATTTT. Its translation: CASSLDTPRTDTQYF.

The V gene is TRBV30, the J gene TRBJ2-3, with D maybe TRBD2 (6 bases). The V end lost 3 bases, the J end lost 4 bases, and 11 bases lay between the germline ends. The CDR3 spans 13 residues. Looked up from germline, CDR1 is GTSNPN and CDR2 is SVGIG (reference sequence). The CDR3 spells CAWRRRGADTQYF. For the CDR3, the DNA is TGTGCCTGGAGAAGGAGGGGAGCAGATACGCAGTATTTT.

The rearrangement joins TRBV9 to TRBJ2-5; D is unresolved. The CDR3 is made up of 13 amino acids. Trimming cost V 4 bases and J 1 base, with 8 bases left between them. Germline V gene sequence: CDR1 SGDLS, CDR2 YYNGEE. The CDR3 spells CASSRSPQETQYF. The CDR3 DNA follows: TGTGCCAGCAGCCGGAGCCCCCAAGAGACCCAGTACTTC.

The chain has TRBV19 and TRBJ1-2; D not certain. The CDR3 contains 14 residues. CDR1 and CDR2 (germline): LNHDA, SQIVND (reference sequence). V was trimmed by 4 bases and J by 1 base, leaving 10 bases between them. The CDR3 spells CASSTGRSNYGYTF. Written as DNA, the CDR3 is TGTGCCAGTAGTACCGGACGTAGTAACTATGGCTACACCTTC.

This clonotype showed up just a few times. V and J are TRBV20-1 and TRBJ1-5, with D perhaps TRBD1 (5 bases). The length of the CDR3 is 13 residues. The germline V gene has CDR1 DFQATT and CDR2 SNEGSKA (reference sequence). V lost 3 bases to trimming and J lost 1 base, with 7 bases between them. The DNA for the CDR3 is TGCAGTGCTAGGGGGGGGAGCAATCAGCCCCAGCATTTT. The encoded protein is CSARGGSNQPQHF.

The chain links TRBV30 to TRBJ2-7; D remains ambiguous. Germline-derived CDR1 and CDR2 are GTSNPN and SVGIG (reference sequence). The CDR3 consists of 13 residues. The V and J ends lost 0 bases and 7 bases respectively, with 13 bases between them. The CDR3 DNA sequence: TGTGCCTGGAGTGTCGATCGATTCGGTGAGCAGTACTTC. This encodes CAWSVDRFGEQYF.

The chain employs TRBV24-1 and TRBJ2-6, with D tentatively TRBD1 (6 bases). Trimming took 3 bases from V and 4 from J, leaving 12 bases between them. The CDR3 is 16 amino acids. Per germline, CDR1 KGHDR and CDR2 SFDVKD. This CDR3 reads CATSDADRSGANVLTF. In nucleotides, the CDR3 is TGTGCCACCAGTGATGCCGACAGGTCCGGGGCCAACGTCCTGACTTTC.

The chain has TRBV20-1 and TRBJ1-5; D is unclear. V lost 6 bases to trimming and J lost 2 bases, with 14 bases between them. The CDR3 totals 14 residues. Germline assignment: CDR1 DFQATT and CDR2 SNEGSKA (reference sequence). As DNA, the CDR3 is TGCAGTGCGGCCGGTCCCGGAGGCAATCAGCCCCAGCATTTT. Its protein product is CSAAGPGGNQPQHF.

This clonotype was observed a single time. This chain connects TRBV4-1 to TRBJ2-5, with 7 nucleotides matching TRBD1. Germline trimming cut 1 base from V and 5 bases from J; bases unmatched to any gene: 13. Germline V lookup: CDR1 MGHRA, CDR2 YSYEKL. The CDR3 length is 17 residues. For the CDR3, the DNA is TGCGCCAGCAGCCAAGTGCCTCCGACAGGGTATGGGGAGACCCAGTACTTC. It translates to CASSQVPPTGYGETQYF.

The chain has TRBV29-1 and TRBJ2-5, with D possibly TRBD2 on 7 matching bases. The CDR3 has 13 residues. Trimming took off 7 bases at V and 4 bases at J, with 16 bases between the two ends. Germline CDR1 reads SQVTM; CDR2 reads ANQGSEA. The CDR3 DNA reads TGCAGCGGAGGGGGGGGATTGGGAGAGACCCAGTACTTC. As protein: CSGGGGLGETQYF.

V gene TRBV29-1 combines with J gene TRBJ2-7; TRBD1 matches at 10 bases. CDR1 SQVTM and CDR2 ANQGSEA come from the germline V gene. This CDR3 contains 14 residues. The V segment lost 5 bases and the J segment 1 base; nucleotides outside the gene matches: 5. CDR3 DNA: TGCAGCGTTTTCCGGGACAGGGGATCCTACGAGCAGTACTTC. Translation: CSVFRDRGSYEQYF.

This rearrangement joins TRBV2 to TRBJ2-2; no clear D. Looked up from germline, CDR1 is SNHLY and CDR2 is FYNNEI. The CDR3 is 11 amino acids. Trimming removed 8 bases at V and 6 bases at J, with 7 bases between. The DNA of the CDR3 is TGTGCCAGCGAACGCGCCGGGGAGCTGTTTTTT. Protein: CASERAGELFF. Together with reference TRBV2 and TRBJ2-2, the CDR3 gives the full variable domain: EPEVTQTPSHQVTQMGQEVILRCVPISNHLYFYWYRQILGQKVEFLVSFYNNEISEKSEIFDDQFSVERPDGSNFTLKIRSTKLEDSAMYFCASERAGELFFGEGSRLTVL.

This chain uses TRBV4-1 with TRBJ2-7, with TRBD1 matching 12 bases. V lost 1 base and J lost 5; bases outside the gene matches: 15. The CDR3 spans 19 residues. CDR1 MGHRA and CDR2 YSYEKL come from the germline V gene. In DNA, the CDR3 is TGCGCCAGCAGCCAAGCCGCGTTGGGGACAGGGGGCATACCCCACGAGCAGTACTTC. Amino acids: CASSQAALGTGGIPHEQYF.

Written as DNA, the CDR3 is TGTGCCAGCAGTACGAGGAAGGGAAACTATGGCTACACCTTC. This sequence encodes CASSTRKGNYGYTF. This sequence joins TRBV6-5 and TRBJ1-2; D gene ambiguous. Trimming pared 5 bases from V and 2 bases from J, leaving 12 bases between. Germline V gene data show CDR1 as MNHEY and CDR2 as SVGAGI. The CDR3 extends over 14 amino acids.

The chain is built from TRBV20-1 and TRBJ2-1, with TRBD2 as a possible D gene (6 bases). V lost 0 bases to trimming and J lost 0 bases, with 24 bases between them. The CDR3 is 20 amino acids. CDR1 is DFQATT, CDR2 SNEGSKA, per germline (reference sequence). CDR3 in DNA: TGCAGTGCTAGAGATCAGGAGGGGACGCGGATCCTAGGCTCCTACAATGAGCAGTTCTTC. Translated, it gives CSARDQEGTRILGSYNEQFF.

The chain joins TRBV5-4 to TRBJ2-7; D not certain. CDR1 is SGHNT and CDR2 is YYREEE in the germline V gene (reference sequence). V lost 0 bases to trimming and J lost 2 bases, with 12 bases between them. The CDR3 extends over 15 amino acids. Here the CDR3 DNA reads TGTGCCAGCAGCTTGGACGTGGCGATGACCTACGAGCAGTACTTC. Translating it yields CASSLDVAMTYEQYF. Looking up the rest from reference TRBV5-4 and TRBJ2-7 gives the full variable domain: ETGVTQSPTHLIKTRGQQVTLRCSSQSGHNTVSWYQQALGQGPQFIFQYYREEENGRGNFPPRFSGLQFPNYSSELNVNALELDDSALYLCASSLDVAMTYEQYFGPGTRLTVT.

The chain carries TRBV4-2 and TRBJ2-7; D could derive from TRBD1 or TRBD2 (6 bases each). Germline lookup yields CDR1 LGHNA and CDR2 YNFKEQ. The CDR3 runs 14 residues. Trimming took 4 bases from V and 6 from J, leaving 16 bases between them. CDR3 residues: CASSLTDRAGEQYF. In DNA, the CDR3 is TGTGCCAGCAGCCTTACGGACAGAGCGGGCGAGCAGTACTTC.

This clonotype was observed once. The rearrangement links TRBV24-1 to TRBJ2-1; D is ambiguous. From germline, CDR1 is KGHDR and CDR2 SFDVKD. The CDR3 has 15 residues. V lost 3 bases and J lost 0, with 8 bases in between. The chain's CDR3 is CATSDNPSSYNEQFF. For the CDR3, the DNA is TGTGCCACCAGTGATAATCCGAGCTCCTACAATGAGCAGTTCTTC.